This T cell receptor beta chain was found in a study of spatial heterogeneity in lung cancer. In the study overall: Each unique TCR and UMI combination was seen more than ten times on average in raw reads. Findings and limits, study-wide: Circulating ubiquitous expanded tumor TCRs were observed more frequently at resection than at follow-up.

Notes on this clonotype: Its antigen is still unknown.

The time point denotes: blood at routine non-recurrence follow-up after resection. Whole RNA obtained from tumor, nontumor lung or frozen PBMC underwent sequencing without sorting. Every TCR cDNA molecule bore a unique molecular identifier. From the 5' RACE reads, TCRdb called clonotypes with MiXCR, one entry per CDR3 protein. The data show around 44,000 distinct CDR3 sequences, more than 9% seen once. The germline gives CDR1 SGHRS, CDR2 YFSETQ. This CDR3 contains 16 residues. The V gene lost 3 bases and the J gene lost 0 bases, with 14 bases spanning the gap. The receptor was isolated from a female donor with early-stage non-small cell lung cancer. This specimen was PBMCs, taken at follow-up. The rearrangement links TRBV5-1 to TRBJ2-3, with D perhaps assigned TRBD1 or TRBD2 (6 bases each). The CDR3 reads CASSSTGRTSTDTQYF. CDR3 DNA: TGCGCCAGCAGCTCCACAGGGAGGACTAGCACAGATACGCAGTATTTT.